The 5 T cell receptor beta chains reported below all come from one sample, sequenced in a study of T cells expressing NK-cell markers. TCRdb re-called the 5' RACE reads; every CDR3 protein appears as one record, without DNA. The sample holds under 600,000 distinct CDR3 sequences. Sequencing was performed on blood T cells: a sorted CD56 or NKG2C T cell subset, CD4+ or CD8+ T cells, or bulk PBMC T cells (not recorded which). These receptor sequences come from a woman aged 45 to 65 in good health.

The chain employs TRBV27 and TRBJ2-1; lacking DNA, the TRBD1 call made by TCRdb goes unchecked. Germline V gene data show CDR1 as MNHEY and CDR2 as SMNVEV (reference sequence). This CDR3 is built from 14 residues. The CDR3 region is CASSFWTGYNEQFF.

V gene TRBV7-9 combines with J gene TRBJ1-4; TCRdb's assignment of TRBD1 cannot be checked, as there is no DNA. CDR1 SEHNR and CDR2 FQNEAQ come from the germline V gene (reference sequence). This CDR3 has 14 amino acids. Here the CDR3 reads CASSHRGNGEKLFF.

The V and J genes are TRBV11-2 and TRBJ1-4. The germline gives CDR1 SGHAT, CDR2 FQNNGV. The CDR3 is made up of 15 amino acids. CDR3 loop: CASSLLSATNEKLFF.

This chain links TRBV7-9 with TRBJ2-1; the D gene TCRdb calls, TRBD2, cannot be checked with no DNA. The CDR3 spans 11 residues. Germline V gene data show CDR1 as SEHNR and CDR2 as FQNEAQ (reference sequence). The CDR3 sequence: CASTLRREQFF.

The CDR3 region is CASSQRVGPGSTEAFF. V is TRBV14 and J is TRBJ1-1; TCRdb designates TRBD1, a call that cannot be tested without DNA. CDR3 length equals 16 residues. CDR1 and CDR2 from the germline V gene are SGHDN and FVKESK.